This entry is about one T cell receptor (beta chain). The assay was immunoSEQ multiplex PCR, and TCRdb's table has in-frame clones only and misses some. The table has roughly 240,000 clones, roughly 88% seen once; the top ten hold 2% to 2.5%. V lost 5 bases and J lost 3; bases outside the gene matches: 13. This CDR3 has 19 amino acids. Germline V gives CDR1 LNHDA, CDR2 SQIVND (reference sequence). This entry comes from a study of blood T cell repertoires in COVID-19. The chain employs TRBV19 and TRBJ2-2, with TRBD1 matching over 12 bases. This TCR came from a man aged 35 to 55 who had recovered from COVID-19. Sample: peripheral blood. In DNA, the CDR3 is TGTGCCAGTAGTCGTATCGGGACAGGGGGCTATGTGGACACCGGGGAGCTGTTTTTT. Translated, it gives CASSRIGTGGYVDTGELFF.